This TCR beta chain was identified during a study of blood T cells in healthy people across ages. Turning to the study itself: Capturing about one barcoded beta molecule per two T cells was achieved by template switching. Study results and limitations: Because donor CMV status was unknown, expanded clonotype changes were possibly confounded.

Turning to this clonotype: The antigen remains undetermined. Sequence at one end of the junction differs from germline and may be a read error.

This CDR3 spans 15 amino acids. Germline assignment: CDR1 SGDLS and CDR2 YYNGEE. Each sample provided at least 5 micrograms of extracted total RNA. Combining a sample-barcoded 5' primer with a J-beta primer mix, a second PCR ran for roughly 6 to 11 cycles. Each cDNA molecule, via a template-switch adaptor with 12 random nucleotides, was tagged. One entry per CDR3 protein, called by TCRdb with MiXCR from the 5' RACE reads. Of about 1.6 million distinct CDR3 sequences in the sample, 30% to 40% were seen once. The sequencing sample was made of blood. J is TRBJ2-3 and V is TRBV9; the match to TRBD1 covers 7 bases. The receptor comes from a woman aged 25 to 39 in good health. CDR3 loop: CASSVLTGRTDTQNF. The CDR3 DNA sequence: TGTGCCAGCAGCGTACTGACAGGGCGGACAGATACACAGAATTTT. Full variable domain (missing parts from reference TRBV9 and TRBJ2-3): DSGVTQTPKHLITATGQRVTLRCSPRSGDLSVYWYQQSLDQGLQFLIQYYNGEERAKGNILERFSAQQFPDLHSELNLSSLELGDSALYFCASSVLTGRTDTQNFGPGTRLTVL.